This entry lists 29 T cell receptor beta chains sequenced from one sample in a study of molecular identifiers for immune sequencing clone quantification. TCRdb re-derived calls from the PCR reads in MiXCR, one entry per CDR3 protein. Of approximately 670,000 distinct CDR3 sequences listed, 15% to 20% are singletons. The sequenced material came from naive CD8+ T cells from blood, with Jurkat cell RNA spiked in. Subset here: FACS-sorted CD8+CD4-CCR7+CD45RA+ naive T cells. These receptors originate from a human donor in good health. Some libraries in this study had Jurkat cell RNA spiked in.

This clonotype has at least ten counts. This chain uses TRBV7-6 with TRBJ2-6; D possibly uses TRBD1 or TRBD2 (5 bases each). From germline, CDR1 is SGHVS and CDR2 FNYEAQ. CDR3 length equals 15 residues. Trimming left V 5 bases short and J 3 bases short, with 11 bases between. CDR3 region: CASSPRDLGANVLTF. The CDR3 DNA sequence: TGTGCCAGCAGCCCCCGGGACCTTGGGGCCAACGTCCTGACTTTC.

Of note for this clonotype: Being one base from a much bigger clone, this may be a read error. The V call is TRBV19, the J call TRBJ2-3; the D is unclear. This CDR3 comprises 15 residues. Trimming left V 6 bases short and J 2 bases short, with 15 bases between. CDR1 is LNHDA and CDR2 is SQIVND in the germline V gene (reference sequence). CDR3 DNA sequence: TGTGCCAGTAGGCTAATGGCGTTACCCACAGATACGCAGTATTTT. Amino acid sequence: CASRLMALPTDTQYF.

On this clonotype: With a much larger clone just one base away, this may be a read error. The chain is built from TRBV20-1 and TRBJ2-3; D remains ambiguous. Germline CDR1 reads DFQATT; CDR2 reads SNEGSKA (reference sequence). The CDR3 length is 13 residues. The DNA of the CDR3 is TGCAATGCTAGTGACGGACGAACAGATACGCAGTATTTT. Translation gives CNASDGRTDTQYF.

This clonotype was found many times. The gene calls are TRBV19 and TRBJ1-5; TRBD1 might be the D (6 bases). CDR1 is LNHDA and CDR2 is SQIVND in the germline V gene (reference sequence). The V end lost 4 bases, the J end lost 5 bases, and 15 bases lay between the germline ends. The CDR3 covers 15 residues. The CDR3 here is CASSKQGLEHQPQHF. The DNA of the CDR3 is TGTGCCAGTAGTAAACAGGGACTGGAGCATCAGCCCCAGCATTTT. The full variable domain, in which reference TRBV19 and TRBJ1-5 provide the parts outside the CDR3, is DGGITQSPKYLFRKEGQNVTLSCEQNLNHDAMYWYRQDPGQGLRLIYYSQIVNDFQKGDIAEGYSVSREKKESFPLTVTSAQKNPTAFYLCASSKQGLEHQPQHFGDGTRLSIL.

The sample holds many counts of this clonotype. The chain links TRBV20-1 to TRBJ2-1; 11 bases fit TRBD2. The J segment lost 6 bases and the V segment lost 3 bases, leaving 10 bases of the junction unmatched. The V gene's germline CDR1 is DFQATT and CDR2 SNEGSKA (reference sequence). The CDR3 has 16 amino acids. CDR3 region: CSARGKLAGGPNEQFF. The DNA of the CDR3 is TGCAGTGCTAGGGGGAAGCTAGCGGGAGGACCCAATGAGCAGTTCTTC.

The chain joins TRBV15 to TRBJ2-2; TRBD1 matches 7 bases. CDR1 LNHNV and CDR2 YYDKDF come from the germline V gene (reference sequence). The CDR3 totals 16 residues. Trimming at V came to 3 bases and at J to 0 bases, leaving 4 bases not matched to a gene. The CDR3 loop is CATSSGTVPNTGELFF. The CDR3 DNA sequence: TGTGCCACCAGCAGCGGGACAGTTCCGAACACCGGGGAGCTGTTTTTT. The variable domain in full, completed from reference TRBV15 and TRBJ2-2, reads DAMVIQNPRYQVTQFGKPVTLSCSQTLNHNVMYWYQQKSSQAPKLLFHYYDKDFNNEADTPDNFQSRRPNTSFCFLDIRSPGLGDTAMYLCATSSGTVPNTGELFFGEGSRLTVL.

About this clonotype itself: An end of the junction differs from the germline gene, which may be a read error. This chain connects TRBV28 to TRBJ1-1, with no clear D. The CDR3 covers 13 residues. The germline V gene encodes CDR1 MDHEN and CDR2 SYDVKM. The CDR3 sequence: CASSPTGATGAFF. CDR3 coding DNA: TGTGCCAGCAGTCCAACCGGAGCCACTGGAGCTTTCTTT.

At least ten counts were recorded for this clonotype. This rearrangement joins TRBV6-5 to TRBJ2-7; D is possibly TRBD1 (5 bases). In germline, CDR1 is MNHEY, CDR2 SVGAGI. V dropped 6 bases and J dropped 3 bases, with 9 bases sitting between them. The CDR3 contains 12 residues. The DNA of the CDR3 is TGTGCCAGCAGCTACCAGGGCTACGAGCAGTACTTC. It is translated as CASSYQGYEQYF.

This clonotype was found many times. The chain has TRBV19 and TRBJ2-2; D not certain. The CDR3 runs 14 residues. Trimming took off 0 bases at V and 4 bases at J, with 6 bases between the two ends. Per the germline V gene, CDR1 is LNHDA and CDR2 is SQIVND (reference sequence). CDR3 loop: CASSIDPTTGELFF. The CDR3 region has the DNA TGTGCCAGTAGTATAGATCCCACCACCGGGGAGCTGTTTTTT.

This clonotype has a count of ten or more. The V gene is TRBV7-2, the J gene TRBJ2-1; 7 positions agree with TRBD2. J was trimmed by 0 bases and V by 1 base; bases with no gene match: 6. CDR3 size: 17 residues. Germline assignment: CDR1 SGHTA and CDR2 FQGNSA. The CDR3 region has the DNA TGTGCCAGCAGCTTAGGGGTAGCGGGTAGCTCCTACAATGAGCAGTTCTTC. This sequence encodes CASSLGVAGSSYNEQFF.

Notes on this clonotype: The CDR3 carries no conserved terminal phenylalanine or tryptophan, so it likely arises from a read error. The gene calls are TRBV7-9 and TRBJ2-7, with TRBD2 matching over 11 bases. V shed 5 bases, J shed 2 bases, and the junction held 8 bases outside the gene matches. Germline V gene data show CDR1 as SEHNR and CDR2 as FQNEAQ (reference sequence). The CDR3 has 16 amino acids. CDR3 protein: CASSPTSGSYTYEQYS. Here the CDR3 DNA reads TGTGCCAGCAGCCCAACTAGCGGGAGTTACACCTACGAGCAGTACTCC.

V usage is TRBV6-2 or TRBV6-3 and J usage is TRBJ2-7, with D possibly TRBD2 on 5 matching bases. Looked up from germline, CDR1 is MNHEY and CDR2 is SVGEGT. Trimming left V 3 bases short and J 2 bases short, with 8 bases between. The CDR3 runs 13 residues. CDR3 nucleotides: TGTGCCAGCAGTTATGGACTGACCTACGAGCAGTACTTC. Protein: CASSYGLTYEQYF.

Comment on this clonotype: This may arise from a read error, as a much more abundant clone is one base away. The CDR3 DNA sequence: TGCAGTGCTCCAAAAGACAACAGGGATGGGAGCACTGAAGCTTTCTTT. It yields the protein CSAPKDNRDGSTEAFF. The chain links TRBV20-1 to TRBJ1-1, with D perhaps TRBD1 (6 bases). In germline, CDR1 is DFQATT, CDR2 SNEGSKA (reference sequence). Trimming took 5 bases from V and 4 from J, leaving 23 bases between them. The CDR3 runs to 16 residues.

At least ten counts were recorded for this clonotype. J is TRBJ2-1 and V is TRBV7-7; 10 bases are shared with TRBD2. Germline loops: CDR1 SSHAT, CDR2 FNYEAQ (reference sequence). This CDR3 is built from 14 residues. Trimming took 11 bases from V and 8 from J; bases not matched to a gene: 12. CDR3 nucleotide sequence: TGTGCCTCGGCCCCGGGACTAGCGCTTCATGAGCAGTTCTTC. This sequence encodes CASAPGLALHEQFF.

This clonotype was observed a few times. This sequence joins TRBV19 and TRBJ2-2; D remains ambiguous. Deletions cut 5 bases from V and 3 bases from J, with 7 bases between. The CDR3 length is 13 residues. CDR1 LNHDA and CDR2 SQIVND come from the germline V gene (reference sequence). Written as DNA, the CDR3 is TGTGCCAGTAGTCCGTGGGACACCGGGGAGCTGTTTTTT. Its translation is CASSPWDTGELFF.

This clonotype was counted once. A read error is possible here, since a much larger clone lies one base away. The CDR3 region is CASSPPKTSENAKNIQCF. The CDR3 DNA sequence: TGTGCCAGCAGTCCCCCTAAGACTAGCGAAAATGCCAAAAACATTCAGTGCTTC. This chain uses TRBV9 with TRBJ2-4, with 8 bases identical to TRBD2. The CDR3 extends over 18 amino acids. Looked up from germline, CDR1 is SGDLS and CDR2 is YYNGEE. Complete variable domain (other parts from reference TRBV9 and TRBJ2-4): DSGVTQTPKHLITATGQRVTLRCSPRSGDLSVYWYQQSLDQGLQFLIQYYNGEERAKGNILERFSAQQFPDLHSELNLSSLELGDSALYFCASSPPKTSENAKNIQCFGAGTRLSVL.

This clonotype was seen a handful of times. The rearrangement uses TRBV7-9 and TRBJ1-4; possible D gene TRBD1, 5 bases. There are 14 residues in the CDR3. Germline V gene sequence: CDR1 SEHNR, CDR2 FQNEAQ (reference sequence). V was shortened by 6 bases and J by 7 bases, with 15 bases between the two germline ends. CDR3 loop: CASRAPGGVEKLFF. For the CDR3, the DNA is TGTGCCAGCAGAGCTCCGGGGGGGGTTGAAAAACTGTTTTTT.

This clonotype was seen at least ten times. The CDR3 region is CASRGQGLNTEAFF. CDR3 nucleotide sequence: TGCGCCAGCAGGGGACAGGGATTGAACACTGAAGCTTTCTTT. This chain uses TRBV4-1 with TRBJ1-1; 9 bases are shared with TRBD1. CDR3 length equals 14 residues. Unmatched junction bases numbered 2, after V lost 6 bases and J lost 0 bases. Germline loops: CDR1 MGHRA, CDR2 YSYEKL.

This clonotype was found many times. The chain recombines TRBV6-2 or TRBV6-3 with TRBJ2-7; TRBD1 matches at 10 bases. Losses at the gene ends were 6 bases for V and 2 bases for J; bases not matched to a gene: 10. The CDR3 covers 16 residues. Germline loops: CDR1 MNHEY, CDR2 SVGEGT. CDR3 nucleotides: TGTGCCAGCAGACCCGTGACAGGGGGCTTTACCTACGAGCAGTACTTC. This gives the protein CASRPVTGGFTYEQYF.

This clonotype was seen only a few times. The J gene is TRBJ2-5, the V gene TRBV7-2, with 7 bases lining up with TRBD2. This CDR3 region has 14 residues. CDR1 is SGHTA, CDR2 FQGNSA, per germline. The ends lost 7 bases at V and 5 bases at J; junction bases unmatched: 10. The CDR3 loop reads CASTWGEGVETQYF. CDR3 sequence (DNA): TGTGCCAGCACCTGGGGGGAGGGAGTTGAGACCCAGTACTTC.

V gene TRBV4-3 combines with J gene TRBJ1-1; D is undetermined. CDR1 and CDR2 (germline): LGHNA, YSLEER. The CDR3 is 15 residues long. V was trimmed by 0 bases and J by 6 bases, leaving 14 bases between them. The CDR3 DNA reads TGCGCCAGCAGCCAAGATTCGGTTCAAGGCGCTGAAGCTTTCTTT. This encodes CASSQDSVQGAEAFF.

The chain couples TRBV9 to TRBJ2-7, with D maybe TRBD1 (5 bases). The CDR3 is 14 amino acids. CDR1 and CDR2 from the germline V gene are SGDLS and YYNGEE. V was pared by 6 bases and J by 4 bases, with 17 bases between. CDR3 region: CASTGDSSAYEQYF. In DNA form, the CDR3 reads TGTGCCAGCACCGGAGACAGTTCTGCATACGAGCAGTACTTC.

Note on this clonotype: Germline and junction disagree at one end, which may indicate a read error. The chain combines TRBV27 with TRBJ2-1; 7 bases fit TRBD1. Germline CDR1 is MNHEY and CDR2 is SMNVEV (reference sequence). CDR3 size: 12 residues. DNA for the CDR3: TGTGCCAGCAGTTCTCAACAGGGGCTTGGTTTTTTC. It yields the protein CASSSQQGLGFF.

At least ten counts were recorded for this clonotype. The V gene is TRBV2, the J gene TRBJ1-1, with TRBD1 matching over 9 bases. After removal of 11 bases from V and 6 bases from J, the junction contained 7 bases not matched to a gene. The length of the CDR3 is 12 residues. Germline V gene sequence: CDR1 SNHLY, CDR2 FYNNEI. The CDR3 coding sequence is TGTGCCGACAGGGGGTTAGACGCTGAAGCTTTCTTT. Translation: CADRGLDAEAFF.

Of note for this clonotype: It may be a read error: a sequence one base away is much more abundant. V is TRBV6-2 or TRBV6-3 and J is TRBJ2-7, with TRBD2 matching over 14 bases. From germline, CDR1 is MNHEY and CDR2 SVGEGT. This CDR3 contains 15 residues. The CDR3 bases are TGTGCCTGCAGTTCCGGGACTAGCGGGAGATACGAGCAGTACTTC. Its translation is CACSSGTSGRYEQYF.

On this clonotype itself: A much bigger clone sits one base away, suggesting this may be a read error. CDR3 coding DNA: TGCAGTGCTAGGGACAGGGTTCACAATGAGCAGTTCTTC. Its protein product is CSARDRVHNEQFF. V gene TRBV20-1 combines with J gene TRBJ2-1, with 8 positions matching TRBD1. The CDR3 has 13 amino acids. J gave up 5 bases and V 3 bases, and 3 bases lay outside the gene matches. The germline V gene has CDR1 DFQATT and CDR2 SNEGSKA (reference sequence).

In its sample, this clonotype was seen once. A much bigger clone sits one base away, suggesting this may be a read error. The V and J genes are TRBV7-2 and TRBJ1-5; possible D gene TRBD1, 5 bases. CDR1 is SGHTA, CDR2 FQGNSA, per germline. CDR3 size: 15 residues. CDR3 region: CAGSRQTFSNQPQHF. The CDR3 nucleotides are TGTGCCGGCAGTAGACAGACCTTTAGCAATCAGCCCCAGCATTTT.

The chain has TRBV19 and TRBJ2-1; 7 bases are a match to TRBD2. V was pared by 3 bases and J by 7 bases, with 6 bases of the junction left unmatched. The CDR3 is 14 residues long. The germline CDR1 and CDR2 sequences are LNHDA and SQIVND (reference sequence). The CDR3 DNA follows: TGTGCCAGTAGTATTCGGGGGAGGGGAAATGAGCAGTTCTTC. Its protein is CASSIRGRGNEQFF.

In its sample, this clonotype was seen a few times. The genes are TRBV29-1 and TRBJ1-2, with D possibly TRBD1 on 6 matching bases. CDR1 is SQVTM and CDR2 is ANQGSEA in the germline V gene. Between the trimmed V and J ends, which lost 1 base and 6 bases, there was a span of 12 bases. The CDR3 totals 13 residues. DNA for the CDR3: TGCAGCGTTGAAGTGGACAGTGAGCATGGCTACACCTTC. It translates to CSVEVDSEHGYTF.